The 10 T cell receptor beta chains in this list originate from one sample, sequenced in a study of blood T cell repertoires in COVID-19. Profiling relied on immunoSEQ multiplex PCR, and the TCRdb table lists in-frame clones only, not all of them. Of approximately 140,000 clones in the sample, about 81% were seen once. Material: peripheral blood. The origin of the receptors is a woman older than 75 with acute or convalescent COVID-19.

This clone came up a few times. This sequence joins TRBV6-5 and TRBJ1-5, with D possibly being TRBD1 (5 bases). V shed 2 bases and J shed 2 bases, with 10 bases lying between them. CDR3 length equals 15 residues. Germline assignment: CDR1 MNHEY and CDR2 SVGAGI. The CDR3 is CASSYRRGGNQPQHF. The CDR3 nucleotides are TGTGCCAGCAGTTACCGGAGGGGTGGCAATCAGCCCCAGCATTTT.

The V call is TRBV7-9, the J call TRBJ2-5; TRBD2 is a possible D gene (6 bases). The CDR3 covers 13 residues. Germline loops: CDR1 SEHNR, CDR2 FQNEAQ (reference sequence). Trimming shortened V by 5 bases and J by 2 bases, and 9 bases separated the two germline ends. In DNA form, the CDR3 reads TGTGCCAGCAGCATCGCGGGACAAGAGACCCAGTACTTC. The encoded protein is CASSIAGQETQYF.

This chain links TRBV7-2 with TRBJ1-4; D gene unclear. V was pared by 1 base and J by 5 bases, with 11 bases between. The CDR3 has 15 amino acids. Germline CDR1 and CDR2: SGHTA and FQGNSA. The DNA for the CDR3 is TGTGCCAGCAGCTTAGACATTGTTACAAATGAAAAACTGTTTTTT. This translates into CASSLDIVTNEKLFF.

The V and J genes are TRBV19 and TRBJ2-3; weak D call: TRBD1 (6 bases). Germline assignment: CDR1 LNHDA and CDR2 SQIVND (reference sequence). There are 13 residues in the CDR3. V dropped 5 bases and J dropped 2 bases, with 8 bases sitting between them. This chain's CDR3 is CASSQGFTDTQYF. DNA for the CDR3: TGTGCCAGTAGTCAGGGGTTCACAGATACGCAGTATTTT.

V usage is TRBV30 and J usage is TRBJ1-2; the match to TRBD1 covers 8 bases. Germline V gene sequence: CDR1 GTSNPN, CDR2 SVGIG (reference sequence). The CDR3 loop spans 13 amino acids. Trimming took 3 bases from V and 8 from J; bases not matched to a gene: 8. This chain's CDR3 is CAWSHGTGNGYTF. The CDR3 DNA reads TGTGCCTGGAGCCACGGGACAGGAAACGGCTACACCTTC.

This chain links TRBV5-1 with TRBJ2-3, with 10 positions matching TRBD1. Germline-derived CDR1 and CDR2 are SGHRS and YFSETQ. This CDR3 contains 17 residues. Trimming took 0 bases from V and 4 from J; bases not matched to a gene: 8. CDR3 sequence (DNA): TGCGCCAGCAGCTTGGCCTTCGAGACAGGGGGCCCAGATACGCAGTATTTT. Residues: CASSLAFETGGPDTQYF.

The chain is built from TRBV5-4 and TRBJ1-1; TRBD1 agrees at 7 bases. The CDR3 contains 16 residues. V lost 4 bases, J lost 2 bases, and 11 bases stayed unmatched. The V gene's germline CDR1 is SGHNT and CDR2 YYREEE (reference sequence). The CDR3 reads CASSRRTGVINTEAFF. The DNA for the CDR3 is TGTGCCAGCAGCCGCAGGACAGGAGTTATTAACACTGAAGCTTTCTTT.

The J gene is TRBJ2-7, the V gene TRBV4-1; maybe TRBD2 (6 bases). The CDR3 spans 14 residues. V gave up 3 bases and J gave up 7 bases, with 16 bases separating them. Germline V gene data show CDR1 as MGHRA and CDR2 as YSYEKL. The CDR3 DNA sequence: TGCGCCAGCAGCCACCTGGGGGGATCGGGGGAGCAGTACTTC. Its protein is CASSHLGGSGEQYF.

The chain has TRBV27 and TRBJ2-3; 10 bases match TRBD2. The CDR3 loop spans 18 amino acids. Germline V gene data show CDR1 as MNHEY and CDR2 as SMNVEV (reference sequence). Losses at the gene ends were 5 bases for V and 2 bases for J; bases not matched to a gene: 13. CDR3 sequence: CASSQSTLAGVSTDTQYF. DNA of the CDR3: TGTGCCAGCAGTCAATCAACCCTAGCGGGAGTATCCACAGATACGCAGTATTTT.

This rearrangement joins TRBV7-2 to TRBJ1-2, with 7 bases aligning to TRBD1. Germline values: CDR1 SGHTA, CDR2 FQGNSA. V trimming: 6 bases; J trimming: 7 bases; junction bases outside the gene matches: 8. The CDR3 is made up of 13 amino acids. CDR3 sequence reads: CASSRTGAGGYTF. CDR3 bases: TGTGCCAGCAGTCGTACAGGGGCTGGTGGCTACACCTTC. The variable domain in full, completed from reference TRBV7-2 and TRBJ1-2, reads GAGVSQSPSNKVTEKGKDVELRCDPISGHTALYWYRQSLGQGLEFLIYFQGNSAPDKSGLPSDRFSAERTGGSVSTLTIQRTQQEDSAVYLCASSRTGAGGYTFGSGTRLTVV.